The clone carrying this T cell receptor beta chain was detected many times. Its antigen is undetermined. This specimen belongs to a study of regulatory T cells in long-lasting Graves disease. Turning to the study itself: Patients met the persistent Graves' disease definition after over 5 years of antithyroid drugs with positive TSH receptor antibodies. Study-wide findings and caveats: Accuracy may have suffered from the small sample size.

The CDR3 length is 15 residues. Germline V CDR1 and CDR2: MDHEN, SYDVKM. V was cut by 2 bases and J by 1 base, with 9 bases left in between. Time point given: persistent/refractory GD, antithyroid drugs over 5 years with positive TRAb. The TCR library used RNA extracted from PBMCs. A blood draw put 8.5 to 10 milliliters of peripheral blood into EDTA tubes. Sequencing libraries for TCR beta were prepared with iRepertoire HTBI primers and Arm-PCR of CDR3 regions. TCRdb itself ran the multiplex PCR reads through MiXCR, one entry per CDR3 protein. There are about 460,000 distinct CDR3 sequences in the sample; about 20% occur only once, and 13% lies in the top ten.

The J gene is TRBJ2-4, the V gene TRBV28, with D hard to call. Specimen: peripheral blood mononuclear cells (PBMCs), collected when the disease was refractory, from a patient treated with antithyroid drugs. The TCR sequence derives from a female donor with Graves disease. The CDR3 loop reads CASSLPAMAKNIQYF. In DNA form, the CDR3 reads TGTGCCAGCAGTTTACCAGCCATGGCCAAAAACATTCAGTACTTC.